This passage covers 29 T cell receptor beta chains from one sample sequenced in a study of cytomegalovirus exposure and HLA in healthy donors. Both 60 Vbeta primers and 13 Jbeta primers went into the PCR. Sequencing was performed with immunoSEQ multiplex PCR; in TCRdb, only in-frame clones are kept and a portion is missing. The table includes over 200,000 clones, roughly 84% detected once. Sequencing used PBMCs. Receptor source: a human donor in good health.

V is TRBV7-6 and J is TRBJ2-1, with D perhaps TRBD2 (6 bases). Germline V CDR1 and CDR2: SGHVS, FNYEAQ. V gave up 4 bases and J gave up 6 bases, with 13 bases separating them. The CDR3 length is 14 residues. The CDR3 sequence is CASSSSGTLNEQFF. The DNA for the CDR3 is TGTGCCAGCAGCTCATCCGGGACTCTCAATGAGCAGTTCTTC.

The chain uses TRBV11-3 and TRBJ1-1; tentatively, D is TRBD1 (5 bases). Trimming cost V 5 bases and J 1 base, with 8 bases left between them. This CDR3 is built from 13 residues. CDR1 and CDR2 from the germline V gene are SGHNT and YENEEA. CDR3 protein: CASSRQGNTEAFF. Written as DNA, the CDR3 is TGTGCCAGCAGCCGGCAGGGGAACACTGAAGCTTTCTTT.

The CDR3 protein is CASSFQKGEEQFF. The CDR3 bases are TGTGCCAGCAGCTTCCAGAAGGGGGAAGAGCAGTTCTTC. The V gene is TRBV7-9, the J gene TRBJ2-1; D might be TRBD1 (6 bases). Germline V gene sequence: CDR1 SEHNR, CDR2 FQNEAQ (reference sequence). The V end lost 3 bases, the J end lost 10 bases, and 13 bases lay between the germline ends. CDR3 length: 13 amino acids.

Here the CDR3 reads CASSESGTQNQPQHF. DNA for the CDR3: TGTGCCAGCAGCGAATCCGGGACTCAAAATCAGCCCCAGCATTTT. V gene TRBV7-9 combines with J gene TRBJ1-5; possibly TRBD1 for D (5 bases). CDR1 and CDR2 (germline): SEHNR, FQNEAQ (reference sequence). This CDR3 is 15 amino acids long. Trimming removed 5 bases at V and 4 bases at J, with 15 bases between.

A single count supports this clone. The chain carries TRBV11-1 and TRBJ2-7; the match to TRBD2 covers 14 bases. V dropped 3 bases and J dropped 6; count of bases not matched to a gene: 7. Germline values: CDR1 SGHAT, CDR2 FQDESV (reference sequence). This CDR3 is built from 16 residues. As DNA, the CDR3 is TGTGCCAGCAGCTTTGGAGGGACTAGCGGGGGAGGCGAGCAGTACTTC. The encoded protein is CASSFGGTSGGGEQYF.

The chain carries TRBV7-9 and TRBJ2-2; 10 bases line up with TRBD2. The V and J ends lost 5 bases and 0 bases, in that order; junction bases with no gene match: 9. The CDR3 is 18 amino acids. Germline lookup yields CDR1 SEHNR and CDR2 FQNEAQ (reference sequence). CDR3 nucleotides: TGTGCCAGCAGCCCCCGACTAGCGGGTAACGCGAACACCGGGGAGCTGTTTTTT. Translating it yields CASSPRLAGNANTGELFF.

The CDR3 region is CASRDSRTSGSTDTQYF. The CDR3 coding sequence is TGCGCCAGCAGGGACTCACGAACTAGCGGGAGTACAGATACGCAGTATTTT. This chain connects TRBV5-1 to TRBJ2-3; 11 nucleotides line up with TRBD2. The length of the CDR3 is 17 residues. The germline V gene encodes CDR1 SGHRS and CDR2 YFSETQ. V lost 5 bases to trimming and J lost 3 bases; unmatched junction nucleotides: 11.

V gene TRBV28 combines with J gene TRBJ2-7, with a possible D match to TRBD1 (6 bases). CDR1 MDHEN and CDR2 SYDVKM come from the germline V gene. The CDR3 extends over 15 amino acids. The ends were cut back, 6 bases at V and 2 bases at J, with 17 bases in the middle. CDR3 DNA: TGTGCCAGCAGCCCCCCCGGGACACCCCCCTACGAGCAGTACTTC. Encoded protein: CASSPPGTPPYEQYF.

This chain connects TRBV7-3 to TRBJ2-7; 8 bases match TRBD1. Germline trimming cut 4 bases from V and 4 bases from J; bases unmatched to any gene: 3. Germline loops: CDR1 SGHTA, CDR2 FQGTGA. This CDR3 is built from 13 residues. The CDR3 loop is CASSSQGAYEQYF. The CDR3 DNA reads as TGTGCCAGCAGCTCCCAGGGGGCTTACGAGCAGTACTTC.

The J gene is TRBJ2-7, the V gene TRBV2; no clear D gene. CDR3 length equals 16 residues. V lost 6 bases to trimming and J lost 3 bases, with 21 bases between them. Germline assignment: CDR1 SNHLY and CDR2 FYNNEI. CDR3 nucleotide sequence: TGTGCCAGCAGCTACGACACGCAGGTCATCCTCTACGAGCAGTACTTC. Its protein product is CASSYDTQVILYEQYF.

The chain is built from TRBV29-1 and TRBJ2-2; 11 nucleotides match TRBD1. Trimming cost V 6 bases and J 3 bases; bases outside gene matches: 3. Germline V gene sequence: CDR1 SQVTM, CDR2 ANQGSEA. The CDR3 is 14 amino acids. Written as DNA, the CDR3 is TGCAGCGTCATGGGACAGGGGGACACCGGGGAGCTGTTTTTT. It codes for CSVMGQGDTGELFF.

The chain links TRBV5-1 to TRBJ2-7; 10 bases fit TRBD1. Germline CDR1 SGHRS, CDR2 YFSETQ. J lost 1 base, V lost 4 bases, and 11 bases had no gene match. This CDR3 has 17 residues. This chain's CDR3 is CASSLGQGHLGSYEQYF. CDR3 DNA: TGCGCCAGCAGCCTGGGACAGGGGCATCTGGGTTCCTACGAGCAGTACTTC.

This clone appeared a few times. The chain couples TRBV15 to TRBJ1-5; 8 bases align to TRBD1. The CDR3 has 13 amino acids. Trimming took 7 bases from V and 6 from J; bases not matched to a gene: 5. CDR1 and CDR2 from the germline V gene are LNHNV and YYDKDF (reference sequence). CDR3 nucleotide sequence: TGTGCCACCACAGGGGGCTTAGGTCAGCCCCAGCATTTT. It is translated as CATTGGLGQPQHF.

This chain connects TRBV5-4 to TRBJ2-7; 9 bases fit TRBD1. The better agreement between TRBJ2-1 and the DNA end casts doubt on the J call. The CDR3 contains 16 residues. Germline V gives CDR1 SGHNT, CDR2 YYREEE (reference sequence). Written as DNA, the CDR3 is TGTGCCAGCAGCTTAGGTGCGACAGGGGGGGTCGATGAGCAGTTCTTC. Its protein is CASSLGATGGVDEQFF.

This clone showed up just a few times. This sequence joins TRBV5-1 and TRBJ2-7; 7 bases map to TRBD2. J gave up 2 bases and V 0 bases, and 5 bases lay outside the gene matches. Germline assignment: CDR1 SGHRS and CDR2 YFSETQ. The CDR3 consists of 15 residues. The DNA for the CDR3 is TGCGCCAGCAGCTTGGCCGTTGCGGGAGCCTACGAGCAGTACTTC. Translation gives CASSLAVAGAYEQYF.

The chain is built from TRBV9 and TRBJ2-7; TRBD2 matches at 14 bases. The V segment lost 3 bases and the J segment 7 bases; nucleotides outside the gene matches: 9. CDR1 and CDR2 (germline): SGDLS, YYNGEE. The CDR3 totals 16 residues. The CDR3 here is CASSAPGTSGSKEQYF. CDR3 nucleotides: TGTGCCAGCAGCGCCCCTGGGACTAGCGGGAGTAAAGAGCAGTACTTC. Drawing the rest from reference TRBV9 and TRBJ2-7, the complete variable domain is DSGVTQTPKHLITATGQRVTLRCSPRSGDLSVYWYQQSLDQGLQFLIQYYNGEERAKGNILERFSAQQFPDLHSELNLSSLELGDSALYFCASSAPGTSGSKEQYFGPGTRLTVT.

This rearrangement joins TRBV15 to TRBJ2-1; 10 bases are shared with TRBD2. Trimming removed 3 bases from V and 7 bases from J; junction bases left unmatched: 9. The CDR3 is 16 amino acids. Germline loops: CDR1 LNHNV, CDR2 YYDKDF (reference sequence). The CDR3 DNA sequence: TGTGCCACCAGCAGCTTTGAGCGGGAGGGCCGAAATGAGCAGTTCTTC. Protein: CATSSFEREGRNEQFF.

The chain recombines TRBV7-2 with TRBJ1-2, with 10 bases identical to TRBD1. V trimming: 2 bases; J trimming: 8 bases; junction bases outside the gene matches: 5. This CDR3 region has 14 residues. CDR1 is SGHTA and CDR2 is FQGNSA in the germline V gene. CDR3 sequence: CASSLPGTGVGYTF. The CDR3 DNA is TGTGCCAGCAGCTTACCCGGGACAGGGGTCGGCTACACCTTC.

The rearrangement links TRBV7-9 to TRBJ1-1; D unresolved. Germline values: CDR1 SEHNR, CDR2 FQNEAQ (reference sequence). V lost 5 bases to trimming and J lost 0 bases, with 16 bases between them. This CDR3 is 16 amino acids long. The CDR3 loop is CASSLPEEFVNTEAFF. In nucleotides, the CDR3 is TGTGCCAGCAGCCTGCCGGAGGAGTTTGTGAACACTGAAGCTTTCTTT.

V usage is TRBV9 and J usage is TRBJ2-1; TRBD2 matches 10 bases. This CDR3 has 19 amino acids. Germline trimming cut 0 bases from V and 6 bases from J; bases unmatched to any gene: 15. Germline V gene lookup returns CDR1 SGDLS and CDR2 YYNGEE. The CDR3 loop is CASSVAGFQSSGSPNEQFF. In DNA form, the CDR3 reads TGTGCCAGCAGCGTAGCCGGCTTTCAATCTAGCGGGAGCCCCAATGAGCAGTTCTTC.

J is TRBJ2-1 and V is TRBV6-4; D uncertain. The CDR3 contains 14 residues. Per germline, CDR1 MRHNA and CDR2 SNTAGT. V lost 0 bases, J lost 8 bases, and 11 bases lay in between. CDR3 protein: CASSDSPLLHEQFF. CDR3 DNA: TGTGCCAGCAGTGACTCTCCCTTACTACATGAGCAGTTCTTC.

This chain links TRBV6-5 with TRBJ2-1; the match to TRBD2 covers 10 bases. The CDR3 is made up of 16 amino acids. The V gene end was trimmed by 0 bases and the J gene end by 5 bases; junction bases not matched to a gene: 4. CDR1 and CDR2 (germline): MNHEY, SVGAGI. The CDR3: CASSYSASGSNNEQFF. CDR3 bases: TGTGCCAGCAGTTACTCGGCTAGCGGGAGTAACAATGAGCAGTTCTTC.

The chain joins TRBV4-2 to TRBJ2-5; 15 nucleotides align to TRBD2. The DNA end is more similar to TRBJ2-7, so the J call may be wrong. This CDR3 has 16 amino acids. Germline CDR1 reads LGHNA; CDR2 reads YNFKEQ. The CDR3 DNA is TGTGCCAGCAGCTCCGGGACTAGCGGGGGGAGCTACGAGCAGTACTTC. Translation gives CASSSGTSGGSYEQYF.

This rearrangement joins TRBV29-1 to TRBJ2-1, with TRBD1 matching 8 bases. Losses at the gene ends were 0 bases for V and 6 bases for J; bases not matched to a gene: 7. The CDR3 spans 15 residues. Germline V lookup: CDR1 SQVTM, CDR2 ANQGSEA. The CDR3 DNA follows: TGCAGCGTTGAAGAGGGAGCGACAGGGGCCAATGAGCAGTTCTTC. Translated: CSVEEGATGANEQFF.

This chain uses TRBV27 with TRBJ2-7; TRBD2 agrees at 13 bases. V gave up 6 bases and J gave up 7 bases; unmatched junction bases: 9. Per the germline V gene, CDR1 is MNHEY and CDR2 is SMNVEV (reference sequence). The CDR3 spans 15 residues. The CDR3 region has the DNA TGTGCCAGCAGAAATGGACTAGCGGGAGTGGTTGAGCAGTACTTC. Translation: CASRNGLAGVVEQYF.

The rearrangement joins TRBV7-9 to TRBJ1-1; D not resolved. Looked up from germline, CDR1 is SEHNR and CDR2 is FQNEAQ (reference sequence). The CDR3 loop spans 15 amino acids. Trimming cost V 4 bases and J 1 base, with 13 bases left between them. This CDR3 reads CASSSGRFSNTEAFF. The CDR3 DNA reads as TGTGCCAGCAGCTCCGGTCGGTTTTCGAACACTGAAGCTTTCTTT.

The chain carries TRBV4-1 and TRBJ2-7; 9 positions agree with TRBD2. V shed 6 bases, J shed 6 bases, and the junction held 15 bases outside the gene matches. Germline CDR1 reads MGHRA; CDR2 reads YSYEKL. CDR3 size: 16 residues. CDR3: CASSLDPLAGIREQYF. The CDR3 coding sequence is TGCGCCAGCAGTCTTGACCCCCTAGCGGGAATCCGCGAGCAGTACTTC.

The rearrangement uses TRBV4-2 and TRBJ1-5; perhaps TRBD1 as D (6 bases). The CDR3 length is 16 residues. The V gene's germline CDR1 is LGHNA and CDR2 YNFKEQ. Deletions cut 0 bases from V and 5 bases from J, with 14 bases between. CDR3 amino acids: CASSQETGGGHQPQHF. The DNA of the CDR3 is TGTGCCAGCAGCCAAGAAACGGGGGGCGGACATCAGCCCCAGCATTTT.

This rearrangement joins TRBV10-2 to TRBJ2-7; TRBD2 matches 12 bases. The CDR3 contains 14 residues. V lost 7 bases, J lost 2 bases, and 3 bases stayed unmatched. Germline assignment: CDR1 WSHSY and CDR2 SAAADI. This CDR3 is CASTLAGGPYEQYF. DNA for the CDR3: TGCGCCAGCACGCTAGCGGGAGGGCCCTACGAGCAGTACTTC.